Listed below are T cell receptor beta chains from one sample, sequenced in a study of blood T cell repertoires in COVID-19. Profiled with immunoSEQ multiplex PCR; TCRdb holds only in-frame clones, not every one. The table has under 250,000 clones, around 81% seen once; the top ten hold about 1.9%. Material: peripheral blood. The receptors shown here come from a man between 25 and 39 years old who had recovered from COVID-19. Both conserved end residues are part of each CDR3. D genes are given only for firm matches. Clone size is not always given. Where it is, it says once, few, many or a class for expanded clones.

V,size,D,J,CDR3,DNA
TRBV6-5,-,-,TRBJ2-3,CASSRVGSNTDTQYF,TGTGCCAGCAGCAGGGTCGGTTCTAACACAGATACGCAGTATTTT
TRBV11-2,-,-,TRBJ1-4,CASSFGSRDEKLFF,TGTGCCAGCAGCTTCGGGTCCCGGGATGAAAAACTGTTTTTT
TRBV18,-,TRBD2,TRBJ2-5,CASSGTSSETQYF,TGTGCCAGCTCAGGGACTAGCTCAGAGACCCAGTACTTC
TRBV19,-,TRBD2,TRBJ2-3,CASSTKPGLAGISTDTQYF,TGTGCCAGTAGTACGAAGCCGGGACTAGCGGGGATTAGCACAGATACGCAGTATTTT
TRBV19,once,-,TRBJ1-5,CASSSRQAYLQPQHF,TGTGCCAGTAGTTCCCGACAGGCCTACCTTCAGCCCCAGCATTTT
TRBV7-2,-,-,TRBJ2-7,CASSFYGGPYEQYF,TGTGCCAGCAGCTTTTACGGGGGGCCCTACGAGCAGTACTTC
TRBV29-1,-,-,TRBJ1-2,CSVEETYYGYTF,TGCAGCGTTGAAGAGACTTACTATGGCTACACCTTC
TRBV7-3,-,TRBD1,TRBJ2-5,CASSQTGGGQETQYF,TGTGCCAGCAGTCAGACAGGGGGAGGGCAAGAGACCCAGTACTTC
TRBV5-6,-,-,TRBJ2-2,CASSFTSLSGELFF,TGTGCCAGCAGCTTCACTAGCTTATCGGGGGAGCTGTTTTTT
TRBV28,once,TRBD1,TRBJ1-4,CASRQGARKLFF,TGTGCCAGCAGACAGGGGGCAAGGAAACTGTTTTTT
TRBV2,-,-,TRBJ2-5,CASSEFRETQYF,TGTGCCAGCAGTGAATTTCGTGAGACCCAGTACTTC
TRBV7-8,-,-,TRBJ1-3,CASSPGFSRNTIYF,TGTGCCAGCAGCCCGGGTTTCTCTCGAAACACCATATATTTT
TRBV11-3,-,TRBD1,TRBJ1-1,CASSLGTGDTEAFF,TGTGCCAGCAGCTTAGGTACAGGGGACACTGAAGCTTTCTTT
TRBV11-1,few,-,TRBJ1-6,CASSVRQNSPLHF,TGTGCCAGCAGCGTGAGACAGAATTCACCCCTCCACTTT
TRBV6-2/TRBV6-3,-,-,TRBJ2-3,CASSYSTDSASAQYF,TGTGCCAGCAGTTACTCGACTGATTCGGCGAGTGCGCAGTATTTT
TRBV7-8,-,-,TRBJ2-5,CASSLDPGGETQYF,TGTGCCAGCAGCTTAGATCCAGGCGGGGAGACCCAGTACTTC
TRBV6-5,-,-,TRBJ1-1,CASITGSEAFF,TGTGCCAGCATCACCGGGTCTGAAGCTTTCTTT
TRBV9,-,-,TRBJ2-5,CASSVRGRETQYF,TGTGCCAGCAGCGTAAGGGGCCGAGAGACCCAGTACTTC
TRBV19,once,-,TRBJ2-3,CASSTDTTDTQYF,TGTGCCAGTAGTACGGACACCACAGATACGCAGTATTTT
TRBV4-2,-,-,TRBJ2-5,CASSQDRLAQETQYF,TGTGCCAGCAGCCAAGACCGCTTGGCCCAAGAGACCCAGTACTTC
TRBV2,-,-,TRBJ1-6,CASGFGGSYNSPLHF,TGTGCCAGCGGGTTTGGGGGGTCCTATAATTCACCCCTCCACTTT
TRBV5-1,-,-,TRBJ1-2,CASSTDYANYGYTF,TGCGCCAGCAGCACTGACTACGCTAACTATGGCTACACCTTC